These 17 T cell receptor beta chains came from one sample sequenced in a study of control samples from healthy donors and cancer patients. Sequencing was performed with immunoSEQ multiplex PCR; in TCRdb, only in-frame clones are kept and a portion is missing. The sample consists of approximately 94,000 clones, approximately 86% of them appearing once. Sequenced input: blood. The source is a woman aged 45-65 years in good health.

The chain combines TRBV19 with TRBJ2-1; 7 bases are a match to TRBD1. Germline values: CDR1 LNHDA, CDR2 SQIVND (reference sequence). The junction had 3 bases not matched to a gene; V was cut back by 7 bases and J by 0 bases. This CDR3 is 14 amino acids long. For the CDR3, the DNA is TGTGCCAGTATGGCAGGGGGCTCCTACAATGAGCAGTTCTTC. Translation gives CASMAGGSYNEQFF. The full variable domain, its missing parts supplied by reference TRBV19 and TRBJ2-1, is DGGITQSPKYLFRKEGQNVTLSCEQNLNHDAMYWYRQDPGQGLRLIYYSQIVNDFQKGDIAEGYSVSREKKESFPLTVTSAQKNPTAFYLCASMAGGSYNEQFFGPGTRLTVL.

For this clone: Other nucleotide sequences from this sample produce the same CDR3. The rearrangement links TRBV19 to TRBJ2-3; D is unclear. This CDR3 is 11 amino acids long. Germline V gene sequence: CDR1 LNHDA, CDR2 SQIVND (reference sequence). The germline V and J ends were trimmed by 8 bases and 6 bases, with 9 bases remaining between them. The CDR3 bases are TGTGCCAGTGGGTACACGGATACGCAGTATTTT. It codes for CASGYTDTQYF.

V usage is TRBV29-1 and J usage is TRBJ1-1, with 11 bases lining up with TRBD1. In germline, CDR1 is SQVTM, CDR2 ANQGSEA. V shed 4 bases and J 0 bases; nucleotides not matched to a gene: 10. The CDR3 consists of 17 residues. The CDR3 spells CSVVGDRGRSVNTEAFF. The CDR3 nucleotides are TGCAGCGTTGTTGGGGACAGGGGGAGGTCGGTGAACACTGAAGCTTTCTTT.

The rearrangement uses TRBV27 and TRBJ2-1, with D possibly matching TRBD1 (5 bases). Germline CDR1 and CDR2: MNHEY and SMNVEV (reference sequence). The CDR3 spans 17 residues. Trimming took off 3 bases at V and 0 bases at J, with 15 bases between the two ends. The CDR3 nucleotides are TGTGCCAGCAGTTTCCGTCGACAGACGGGCTCCTACAATGAGCAGTTCTTC. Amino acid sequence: CASSFRRQTGSYNEQFF.

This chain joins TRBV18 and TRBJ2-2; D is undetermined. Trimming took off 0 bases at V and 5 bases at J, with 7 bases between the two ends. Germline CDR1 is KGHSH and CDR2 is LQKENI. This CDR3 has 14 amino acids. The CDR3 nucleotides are TGTGCCAGCTCACCACCTCGGGTTACCGGGGAGCTGTTTTTT. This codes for CASSPPRVTGELFF.

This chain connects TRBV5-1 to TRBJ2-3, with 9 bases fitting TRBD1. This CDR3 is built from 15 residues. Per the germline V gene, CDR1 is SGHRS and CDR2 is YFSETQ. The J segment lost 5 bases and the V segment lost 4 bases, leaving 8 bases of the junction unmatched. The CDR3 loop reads CASSQGQGWGDTQYF. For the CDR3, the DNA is TGCGCCAGCAGCCAGGGACAGGGTTGGGGAGATACGCAGTATTTT.

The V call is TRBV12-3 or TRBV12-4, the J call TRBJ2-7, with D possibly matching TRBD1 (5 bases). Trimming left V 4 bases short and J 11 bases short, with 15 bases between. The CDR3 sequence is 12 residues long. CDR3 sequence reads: CASSSLGKGEYF. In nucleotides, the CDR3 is TGTGCCAGCAGTTCTTTGGGCAAAGGGGAGTACTTC.

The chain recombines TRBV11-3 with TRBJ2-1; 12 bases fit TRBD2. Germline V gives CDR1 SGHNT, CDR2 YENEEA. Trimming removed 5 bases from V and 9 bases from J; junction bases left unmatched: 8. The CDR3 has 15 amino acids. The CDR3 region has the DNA TGTGCCAGCAGCCAAGGGACTAGCGGGCTGGGTGAGCAGTTCTTC. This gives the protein CASSQGTSGLGEQFF. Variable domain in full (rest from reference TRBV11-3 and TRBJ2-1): EAGVVQSPRYKIIEKKQPVAFWCNPISGHNTLYWYLQNLGQGPELLIRYENEEAVDDSQLPKDRFSAERLKGVDSTLKIQPAELGDSAVYLCASSQGTSGLGEQFFGPGTRLTVL.

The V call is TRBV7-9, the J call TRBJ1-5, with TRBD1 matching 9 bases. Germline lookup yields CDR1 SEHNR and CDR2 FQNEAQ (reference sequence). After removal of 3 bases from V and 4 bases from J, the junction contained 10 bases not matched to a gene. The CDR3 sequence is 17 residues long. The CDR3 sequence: CASSLGTGRGRNQPQHF. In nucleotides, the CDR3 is TGTGCCAGCAGCTTGGGGACAGGGCGAGGAAGGAATCAGCCCCAGCATTTT. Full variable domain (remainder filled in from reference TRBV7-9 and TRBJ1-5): DTGVSQNPRHKITKRGQNVTFRCDPISEHNRLYWYRQTLGQGPEFLTYFQNEAQLEKSRLLSDRFSAERPKGSFSTLEIQRTEQGDSAMYLCASSLGTGRGRNQPQHFGDGTRLSIL.

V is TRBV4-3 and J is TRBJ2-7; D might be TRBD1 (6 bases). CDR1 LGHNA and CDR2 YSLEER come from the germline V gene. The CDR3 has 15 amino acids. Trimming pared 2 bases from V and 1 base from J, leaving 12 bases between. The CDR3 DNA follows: TGCGCCAGCAGCCAAACTCGGACAGTTTCCTACGAGCAGTACTTC. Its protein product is CASSQTRTVSYEQYF.

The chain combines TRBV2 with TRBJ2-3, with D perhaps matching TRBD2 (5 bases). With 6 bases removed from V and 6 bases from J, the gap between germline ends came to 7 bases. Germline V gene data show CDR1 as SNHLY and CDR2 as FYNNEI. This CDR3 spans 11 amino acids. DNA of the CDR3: TGTGCCAGCAGGCAGCGGGATACGCAGTATTTT. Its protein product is CASRQRDTQYF.

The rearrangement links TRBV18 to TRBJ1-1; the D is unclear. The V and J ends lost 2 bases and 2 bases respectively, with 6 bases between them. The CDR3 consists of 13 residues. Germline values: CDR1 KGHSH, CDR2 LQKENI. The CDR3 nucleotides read TGTGCCAGCTCACCAAACAGTAACACTGAAGCTTTCTTT. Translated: CASSPNSNTEAFF.

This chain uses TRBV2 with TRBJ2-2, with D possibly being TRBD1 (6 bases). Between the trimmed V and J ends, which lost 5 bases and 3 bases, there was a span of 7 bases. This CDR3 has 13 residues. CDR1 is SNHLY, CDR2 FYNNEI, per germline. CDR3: CASSRTDTGELFF. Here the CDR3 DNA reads TGTGCCAGCAGTAGGACAGACACCGGGGAGCTGTTTTTT.

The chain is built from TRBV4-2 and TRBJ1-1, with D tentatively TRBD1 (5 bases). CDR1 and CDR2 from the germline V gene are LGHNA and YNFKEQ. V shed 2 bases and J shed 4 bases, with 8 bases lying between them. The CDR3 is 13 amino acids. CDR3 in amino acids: CASSQSGGTEAFF. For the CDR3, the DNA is TGTGCCAGCAGCCAATCGGGGGGCACTGAAGCTTTCTTT.

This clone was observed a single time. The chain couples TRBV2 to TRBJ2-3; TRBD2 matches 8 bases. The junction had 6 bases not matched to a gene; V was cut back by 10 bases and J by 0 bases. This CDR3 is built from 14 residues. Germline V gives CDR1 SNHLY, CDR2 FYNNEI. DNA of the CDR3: TGTGCCACCCAACTAGCGGCGAGCACAGATACGCAGTATTTT. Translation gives CATQLAASTDTQYF.

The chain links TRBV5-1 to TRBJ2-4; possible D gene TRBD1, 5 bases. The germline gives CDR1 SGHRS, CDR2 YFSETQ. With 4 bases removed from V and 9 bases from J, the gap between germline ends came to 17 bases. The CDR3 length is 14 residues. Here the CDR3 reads CASSVQAPQSIQYF. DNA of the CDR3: TGCGCCAGCAGCGTACAGGCCCCCCAGAGCATTCAGTACTTC.

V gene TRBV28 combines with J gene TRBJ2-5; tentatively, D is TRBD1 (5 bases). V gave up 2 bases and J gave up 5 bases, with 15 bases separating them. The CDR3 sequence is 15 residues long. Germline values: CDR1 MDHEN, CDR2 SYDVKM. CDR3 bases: TGTGCCAGCAGTTTAGGCGGCAGGGTCTGGGAGACCCAGTACTTC. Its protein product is CASSLGGRVWETQYF.